The rows below give T cell receptor beta chains drawn from one sample of a study of T cell responses to AZD1222 COVID-19 vaccine. Sequencing used immunoSEQ multiplex PCR; TCRdb keeps in-frame clones, though not all of them. The sample has some 130,000 clones, around nine tenths seen once. The sample consisted of peripheral blood, taken on day 0 of AZD1222 vaccination. The receptors stem from an adult in good health. The CDR3 runs from the conserved cysteine through the conserved F or W. The D gene is left open where the match is weak. The size field is filled for only some rows; it gives once, few, many or a size class.

j_gene,v_gene,len,abundance,d_gene,CDR3nt,CDR3aa
TRBJ1-3,TRBV7-9,15,-,-,TGTGCCAGCAGCTTAGCGATGGGACGTGGAAACACCATATATTTT,CASSLAMGRGNTIYF
TRBJ1-1,TRBV3-1/TRBV3-2,18,-,-,TGTGCCAGCAGCCAATCGGCAGCTCATATCTTTATGAACACTGAAGCTTTCTTT,CASSQSAAHIFMNTEAFF
TRBJ1-2,TRBV11-2,13,-,-,TGTGCCAGCAGCTTGGACGGAAGGAATGGCTACACCTTC,CASSLDGRNGYTF
TRBJ1-4,TRBV28,15,-,TRBD1,TGTGCCAGCAGTTCCCCGGGACAGGGAAATGAAAAACTGTTTTTT,CASSSPGQGNEKLFF
TRBJ1-5,TRBV7-8,17,-,TRBD1,TGTGCCAGCAGCGCGCGAGGGGGACAGGGCGGGAATCAGCCCCAGCATTTT,CASSARGGQGGNQPQHF
TRBJ1-1,TRBV13,15,-,-,TGTGCCAGCAGCTTAGGGCAGGTAATGAACACTGAAGCTTTCTTT,CASSLGQVMNTEAFF
TRBJ1-1,TRBV3-1/TRBV3-2,13,once,-,TGTGCCAGCAGCCTCCTATGGAGCGGCAAAGCTTTCTTT,CASSLLWSGKAFF
TRBJ2-7,TRBV11-2,14,-,-,TGTGCCAGCAGCCATGGCACAGGGTCCTACGAGCAGTACTTC,CASSHGTGSYEQYF
TRBJ1-5,TRBV5-5,14,-,-,TGTGCCAGCAGCTTCCAAAATAGCAATCAGCCCCAGCATTTT,CASSFQNSNQPQHF
TRBJ1-2,TRBV7-9,15,-,-,TGTGCCAGCAGCGAAACAGGGCTACGCCGAGCTGGCTACACCTTC,CASSETGLRRAGYTF
TRBJ1-6,TRBV3-1/TRBV3-2,15,-,-,TGTGCCAGCAGCCAAGACCCGGGCCTCCGAGGCACCCTCCACTTT,CASSQDPGLRGTLHF
TRBJ1-4,TRBV6-5,15,-,TRBD1,TGTGCCAGCAGTCGAACAGGGGGTACTAATGAAAAACTGTTTTTT,CASSRTGGTNEKLFF
TRBJ2-1,TRBV10-2,14,-,-,TGCGCCAGCAGTGCTGGGGTTTCCTACAATGAGCAGTTCTTC,CASSAGVSYNEQFF
TRBJ1-2,TRBV3-1/TRBV3-2,13,-,-,TGTGCCAGCAGCCTTGGACGGGGAAATGGCTACACCTTC,CASSLGRGNGYTF
TRBJ1-5,TRBV7-9,15,-,-,TGTGCCAGCAGCTCCGTCGCAGGGTGGGATCAGCCCCAGCATTTT,CASSSVAGWDQPQHF
TRBJ1-2,TRBV15,14,-,-,TGTGCCACCAGCATTTTTGGTCGGGGGATTGGCTACACCTTC,CATSIFGRGIGYTF
TRBJ1-1,TRBV5-6,14,-,-,TGTGCCAGCAGCTTGCCGGACGGGAACACTGAAGCTTTCTTT,CASSLPDGNTEAFF
TRBJ1-1,TRBV12-5,14,-,-,TGTGCTAGTGGTTCCTCTTCGGGGTTTAGGGAAGCTTTCTTT,CASGSSSGFREAFF
TRBJ1-3,TRBV6-6,13,-,TRBD1,TGTGCCAGCAGTCGGACAGGGAGAAACACCATATATTTT,CASSRTGRNTIYF
TRBJ1-1,TRBV2,15,once,-,TGTGCCAGCAGTGAAGGGTGGCAGGGAAACACTGAAGCTTTCTTT,CASSEGWQGNTEAFF
TRBJ2-7,TRBV10-1,14,-,TRBD1,TGCGCCAGCAGTGCGGGGACAGGGTACGGTGGGCAGTACTTC,CASSAGTGYGGQYF
TRBJ1-1,TRBV20-1,11,-,-,TGCAGTCTCCGGCTCGGTGGGGAAGCTTTCTTT,CSLRLGGEAFF
TRBJ1-2,TRBV18,15,-,-,TGTGCCAGCTCAACAACACACCAAGGGGACTATGGCTACACCTTC,CASSTTHQGDYGYTF
TRBJ1-4,TRBV6-5,13,once,-,TGTGCCGGAGCGATCCGGGCGGATGAAAAACTGTTTTTT,CAGAIRADEKLFF
TRBJ1-1,TRBV5-4,15,-,TRBD1,TGTGCCAGCAGCTTGGGGGGCAGGGGGCGCACTGAAGCTTTCTTT,CASSLGGRGRTEAFF
TRBJ1-1,TRBV7-9,15,-,TRBD1,TGTGCCAGCAGCTTATCGGACAGGGGGCTAACTGAAGCTTTCTTT,CASSLSDRGLTEAFF
TRBJ2-7,TRBV11-2,14,-,-,TGTGCCAGCTCTCAGGACCGCGAGAGGGACAAGCAGTACTTC,CASSQDRERDKQYF
TRBJ1-3,TRBV15,13,-,-,TGTGCCACCCGGTCCAGAGATGGAAACACCATATATTTT,CATRSRDGNTIYF